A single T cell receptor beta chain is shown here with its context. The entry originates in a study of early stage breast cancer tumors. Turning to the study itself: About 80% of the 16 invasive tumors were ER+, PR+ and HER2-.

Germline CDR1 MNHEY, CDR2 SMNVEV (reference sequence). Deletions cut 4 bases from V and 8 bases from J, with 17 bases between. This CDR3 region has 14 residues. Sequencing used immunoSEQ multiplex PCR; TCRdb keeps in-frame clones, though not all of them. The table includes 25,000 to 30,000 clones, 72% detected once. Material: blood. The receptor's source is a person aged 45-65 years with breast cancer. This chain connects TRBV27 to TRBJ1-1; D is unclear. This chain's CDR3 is CASSWALYEREAFF. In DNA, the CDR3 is TGTGCCAGCAGTTGGGCACTCTACGAGCGGGAAGCTTTCTTT.